The sequence of this T cell receptor (beta chain) was determined in a study of T and B cells in COVID-19 patients. About the study: COVID-19 patients gave peripheral blood either during active infection or after recovery. Most recovered patients had mild to moderate COVID-19 treated as outpatients. Study-wide results and caveats: Active COVID-19 showed highly clonal TRB repertoires; recovery showed diversity and richness above healthy donors. In COVID-19 patients, T cell receptor beta variable and joining gene use was reportedly strongly skewed.

Trimming took 5 bases from V and 5 from J; bases not matched to a gene: 8. The CDR3 totals 16 residues. From germline, CDR1 is SGHTA and CDR2 FQGNSA. Multiplex PCR with BIOMED2 TRB-A/B primer pools amplified TRB rearrangements. TCRdb reprocessed the multiplex PCR reads via MiXCR and lists one record per CDR3 protein. The repertoire holds 7,000 to 9,500 distinct CDR3 sequences, about 26% seen once, with 5% to 7% in the top ten. About this clonotype itself: Its antigen is currently unknown.

TRB was amplified from about 260-540 ng of blood genomic DNA. Specimen: blood. The sequence was obtained from a human donor who had recovered from COVID-19. The V gene is TRBV7-2, the J gene TRBJ2-3, with TRBD2 identical over 12 bases. The CDR3 reads CASSAASGGARDTQYF. Here the CDR3 DNA reads TGTGCCAGCAGCGCGGCTAGCGGGGGGGCAAGAGATACGCAGTATTTT.